This TCR beta chain was captured by sequencing in a study of blood T cells in healthy people across ages. Per-sample PBMC isolation yielded at least 6.5 million cells. Germline V lookup: CDR1 LGHNA, CDR2 YNFKEQ. The CDR3 contains 18 residues. Trimming shortened V by 7 bases and J by 2 bases, and 21 bases separated the two germline ends. A second PCR, run for roughly 7 to 11 cycles, used a sample-barcoded 5' primer plus a J-beta primer mix. TCRdb re-called the 5' RACE reads with MiXCR, one entry per CDR3 protein. The sample shows 1.5 million to 2 million distinct CDR3 sequences, about two fifths of them seen only once.

The J gene is TRBJ2-6, the V gene TRBV4-2; possible D gene TRBD1, 6 bases. Sequenced input: blood. This clonotype was obtained from a human donor in good health. CDR3 in amino acids: CASNPLGAPDAGANVLTF. DNA for the CDR3: TGTGCCAGCAACCCATTGGGGGCGCCTGACGCTGGGGCCAACGTCCTGACTTTC.